This TCR beta chain derives from a study of control samples from healthy donors and cancer patients. Here immunoSEQ multiplex PCR was the method, and the copy in TCRdb shows in-frame clones only, minus some. The sample records approximately 84,000 clones, 91% being singletons. Deletions cut 3 bases from V and 4 bases from J, with 12 bases between. The V gene's germline CDR1 is GTSNPN and CDR2 SVGIG (reference sequence). There are 13 residues in the CDR3. This clonotype was obtained from a man aged 25 to 40 in good health. The genes are TRBV30 and TRBJ1-1; D is unclear. The specimen was blood. The CDR3 reads CAWRLRASTEAFF. The CDR3 region has the DNA TGTGCCTGGAGATTGAGGGCATCCACTGAAGCTTTCTTT.